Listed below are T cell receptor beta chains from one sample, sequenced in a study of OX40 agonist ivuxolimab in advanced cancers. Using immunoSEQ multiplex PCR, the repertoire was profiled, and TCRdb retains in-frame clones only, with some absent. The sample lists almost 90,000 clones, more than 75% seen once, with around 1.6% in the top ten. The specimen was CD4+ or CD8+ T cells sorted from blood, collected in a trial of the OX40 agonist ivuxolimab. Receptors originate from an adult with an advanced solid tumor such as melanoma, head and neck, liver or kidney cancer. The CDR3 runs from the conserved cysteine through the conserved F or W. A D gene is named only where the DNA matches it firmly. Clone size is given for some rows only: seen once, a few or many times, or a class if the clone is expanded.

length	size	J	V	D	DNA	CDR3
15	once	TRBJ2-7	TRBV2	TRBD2	TGTGCCAGCAGTCCGGGACTAGCGTCCTCCTACGAGCAGTACTTC	CASSPGLASSYEQYF
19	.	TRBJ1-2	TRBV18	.	TGTGCCAGCTCACTCCCGGGAGGAAGCCAAATAAGTAGAACGGCTGGCTACACCTTC	CASSLPGGSQISRTAGYTF
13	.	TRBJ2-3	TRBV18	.	TGTGCCAGCTCACCACCGGGCACAGATACGCAGTATTTT	CASSPPGTDTQYF
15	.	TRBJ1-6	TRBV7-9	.	TGTGCCAGCAGCTTAGGAGGTCAGCATAATTCACCCCTCCACTTT	CASSLGGQHNSPLHF
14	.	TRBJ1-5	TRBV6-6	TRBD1	TGTGCCAGCAGCGGACAGGGAGGGCGTCAGCCCCAGCATTTT	CASSGQGGRQPQHF
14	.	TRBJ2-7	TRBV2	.	TGTGCCAGCAGTGAAGGGTACAGTCCCTACGAGCAGTACTTC	CASSEGYSPYEQYF
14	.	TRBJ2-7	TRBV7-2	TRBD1	TGTGCCAGCAGCTTAGACAGGGGTAACTACGAGCAGTACTTC	CASSLDRGNYEQYF
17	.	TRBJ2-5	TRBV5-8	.	TGTGCCAGCAGCTTGGGGACCCGGTTGGGGGGCCAAGAGACCCAGTACTTC	CASSLGTRLGGQETQYF
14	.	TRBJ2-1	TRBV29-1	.	TGCAGCGTTGCTGGGTCAAAAGGGAACAATGAGCAGTTCTTC	CSVAGSKGNNEQFF
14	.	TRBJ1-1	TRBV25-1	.	TGTGCCAGCAGTCCCAGGGTAATGAACACTGAAGCTTTCTTT	CASSPRVMNTEAFF
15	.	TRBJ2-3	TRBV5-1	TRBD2	TGCGCCAGCAGCTTGACTAGCGGGGACACAGATACGCAGTATTTT	CASSLTSGDTDTQYF
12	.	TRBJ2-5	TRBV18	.	TGTGCCAGCTCACCAGTTGAGGAGACCCAGTACTTC	CASSPVEETQYF
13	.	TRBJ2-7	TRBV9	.	TGTGCCAGCAGCGTAGAGGAAACCTACGAGCAGTACTTC	CASSVEETYEQYF
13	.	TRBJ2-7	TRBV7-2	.	TGTGCCAGCAGCTTAGTGGGGGCCAACGAGCAGTACTTC	CASSLVGANEQYF
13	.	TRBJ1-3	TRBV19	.	TGTGCCAGTGCCAGGGGACGTGGAAACACCATATATTTT	CASARGRGNTIYF
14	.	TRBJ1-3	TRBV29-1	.	TGCAGCGTTGACCAGCCTGGGGCTGGAAACACCATATATTTT	CSVDQPGAGNTIYF
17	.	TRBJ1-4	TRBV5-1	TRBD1	TGCGCCAGCAGCGCAGGACAGGGCTCCTCAACTAATGAAAAACTGTTTTTT	CASSAGQGSSTNEKLFF
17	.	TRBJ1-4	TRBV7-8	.	TGTGCCAGCAGCTTAGAAGGTGCAGGGTCAACTAATGAAAAACTGTTTTTT	CASSLEGAGSTNEKLFF
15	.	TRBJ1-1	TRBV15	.	TGTGCCACCAGCAGAGATAAGGCAGGGTTATTTGAAGCTTTCTTT	CATSRDKAGLFEAFF
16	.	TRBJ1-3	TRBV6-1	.	TGTGCCAGCAGTGAAAGGCACCCGAGTGATGGAAACACCATATATTTT	CASSERHPSDGNTIYF
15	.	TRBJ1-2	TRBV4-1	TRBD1	TGCGCCAGCAGCCAAGAGTGGGACAGGGTGAGAGGCTACACCTTC	CASSQEWDRVRGYTF
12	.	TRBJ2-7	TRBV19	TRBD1	TGTGCCAGTAGCGAACAGGGGTATGGGCAGTACTTC	CASSEQGYGQYF
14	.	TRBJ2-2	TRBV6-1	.	TGTGCCAGCAGTGAATCGGTGAACACCGGGGAGCTGTTTTTT	CASSESVNTGELFF
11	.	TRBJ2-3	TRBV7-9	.	TGTGCCAGCAGCTTCTCAGATACGCAGTATTTT	CASSFSDTQYF
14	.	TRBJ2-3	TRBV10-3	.	TGTGCCATCAGTGAGTTAAACGACGGAGATACGCAGTATTTT	CAISELNDGDTQYF
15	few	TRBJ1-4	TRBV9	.	TGTGCCAGCAGCGTAGGAGGGAGATATAATGAAAAACTGTTTTTT	CASSVGGRYNEKLFF
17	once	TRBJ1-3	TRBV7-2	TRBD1	TGTGCCAGCAGCCGGGACAGGGTTCCGAGCTCTGGAAACACCATATATTTT	CASSRDRVPSSGNTIYF
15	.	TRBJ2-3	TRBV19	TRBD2	TGTGCCAGTAGTACCCAGGGAGGGAGGACAGATACGCAGTATTTT	CASSTQGGRTDTQYF
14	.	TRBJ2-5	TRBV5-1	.	TGCGCCAGCAGACACGACTACCCGGGGGAGACCCAGTACTTC	CASRHDYPGETQYF
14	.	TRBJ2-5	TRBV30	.	TGTGCCTGGAGTGTACAAGTCATGGCAGAGACCCAGTACTTC	CAWSVQVMAETQYF
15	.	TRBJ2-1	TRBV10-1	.	TGCGCCAGCAGTGAGGTGGCGGGAAACTACAATGAGCAGTTCTTC	CASSEVAGNYNEQFF
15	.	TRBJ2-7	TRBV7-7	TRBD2	TGTGCTAGCAGCTTATCTCGGGGGGAAACGGACGAGCAGTACTTC	CASSLSRGETDEQYF
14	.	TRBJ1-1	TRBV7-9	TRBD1	TGTGCCAGCAGCTTGGGACAGGGGACACTTGAAGCTTTCTTT	CASSLGQGTLEAFF
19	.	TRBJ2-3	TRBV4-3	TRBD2	TGCGCCAGCAGCCAAGATCGGCGACTAGCGGGTGGACGCACAGATACGCAGTATTTT	CASSQDRRLAGGRTDTQYF
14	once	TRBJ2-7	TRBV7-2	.	TGTGCCAGCAGCTGGGGGACTGCCCCCTACGAGCAGTACTTC	CASSWGTAPYEQYF
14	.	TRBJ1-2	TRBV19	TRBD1	TGTGCCAGTAGTATAAATACAGGGGGAGGCGGCTACACCTTC	CASSINTGGGGYTF
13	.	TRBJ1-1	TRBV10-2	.	TGCGCCAGCAGCCTGGACAGGAACACTGAAGCTTTCTTT	CASSLDRNTEAFF
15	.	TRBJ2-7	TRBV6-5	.	TGTGCCAGCAGTTACGCAGGGGCTCACTCCTACGAGCAGTACTTC	CASSYAGAHSYEQYF
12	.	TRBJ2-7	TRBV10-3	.	TGTGCCATCAGTGAGGTCTCCTACGAGCAGTACTTC	CAISEVSYEQYF
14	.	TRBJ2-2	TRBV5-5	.	TGTGCCAGCAGCTTGGGACTCTCCACCGGGGAGCTGTTTTTT	CASSLGLSTGELFF
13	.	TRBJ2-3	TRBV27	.	TGTGCCAGCACAAGGGCTGGGACAGATACGCAGTATTTT	CASTRAGTDTQYF
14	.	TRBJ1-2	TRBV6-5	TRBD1	TGTGCCAGCAGCCCAGGGGACAGGTTCTATGGCTACACCTTC	CASSPGDRFYGYTF
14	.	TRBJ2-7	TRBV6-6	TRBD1	TGTGCCAGCAGTTACGGACAGGGGGCCTACGAGCAGTACTTC	CASSYGQGAYEQYF
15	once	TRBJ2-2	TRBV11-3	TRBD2	TGTGCCAGCAGCCGCGGGGGGGCAGGCACCGGGGAGCTGTTTTTT	CASSRGGAGTGELFF
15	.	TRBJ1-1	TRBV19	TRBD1	TGTGCCAGTAGTCGGGACAGCTTCAGTGGGACTGAAGCTTTCTTT	CASSRDSFSGTEAFF
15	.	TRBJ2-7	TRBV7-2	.	TGTGCCAGCAGCCCCCAGGGGGGCGGGGAGAGGGAGCAGTACTTC	CASSPQGGGEREQYF
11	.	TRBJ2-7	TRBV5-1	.	TGCGCCAGCGAACAGGGCGACGAGCAGTACTTC	CASEQGDEQYF
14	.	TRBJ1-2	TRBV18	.	TGTGCCAGCTCACCACGAGGCAGGGCCGATGGCTACACCTTC	CASSPRGRADGYTF
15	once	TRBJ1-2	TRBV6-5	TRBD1	TGTGCCAGCAGTTGGGACAGGAGAACTAACTATGGCTACACCTTC	CASSWDRRTNYGYTF
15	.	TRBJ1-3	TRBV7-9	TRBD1	TGTGCCAGCAGCCAGATGGGGACAGTCGGAAACACCATATATTTT	CASSQMGTVGNTIYF
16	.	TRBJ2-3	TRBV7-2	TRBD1	TGTGCCAGCAGCTTAGGGGGACAGGGAAACACAGATACGCAGTATTTT	CASSLGGQGNTDTQYF
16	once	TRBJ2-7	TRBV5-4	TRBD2	TGTGCCAGCAGCTTGGCGGCGCGGGGGGCCTCCTACGAGCAGTACTTC	CASSLAARGASYEQYF
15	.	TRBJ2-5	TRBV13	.	TGTGCCAGCAGCTTGAGGCAGGGCGGATTGGGGACCCAGTACTTC	CASSLRQGGLGTQYF
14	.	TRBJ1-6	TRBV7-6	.	TGTGCCAGCAGCTTAGCTGGGCCGGGGGCGGCCCTCCACTTT	CASSLAGPGAALHF